Sequencing of this TCR beta chain was carried out in a study of blood T cell repertoires in COVID-19. For the study at large: PBMCs, B-cell-depleted T cells, or T cells provided the cDNA or gDNA that made up the material.

In germline, CDR1 is MGHRA, CDR2 YSYEKL. The V and J ends lost 7 bases and 6 bases respectively, with 9 bases between them. The CDR3 is 12 amino acids. Sequencing was performed with immunoSEQ multiplex PCR; in TCRdb, only in-frame clones are kept and a portion is missing. Here the sample spans around 150,000 clones, over 80% being singletons. V gene TRBV4-1 combines with J gene TRBJ2-2; D remains unclear. Sequenced input: peripheral blood. The sequence came from a woman older than 75 with active or convalescent COVID-19. CDR3 amino acids: CASNRVPGELFF. CDR3 DNA sequence: TGCGCCAGCAACAGAGTCCCCGGGGAGCTGTTTTTT.